The clone carrying this TCR beta chain was counted between two and nine times. TCRdb passed the 5' RACE reads through MiXCR, listing each CDR3 protein once. The sample contains fewer than 450,000 distinct CDR3 sequences, 21% of which appear only once. This entry is derived from a study of T-cell memory formation after mild COVID-19. The CDR3 extends over 13 amino acids. Germline V gene sequence: CDR1 LGHNA, CDR2 YNFKEQ. Trimming shortened V by 1 base and J by 6 bases, and 9 bases separated the two germline ends. The V and J genes are TRBV4-2 and TRBJ2-5; D is perhaps TRBD1 or TRBD2 (5 bases each). What was sequenced was PBMCs or a T cell subset sorted from them (not recorded which). This clonotype was obtained from an adult woman who had mild COVID-19 (a few samples of this study predate the infection). Cell type and time point are not known. Here the CDR3 reads CASSQGLGQTQYF. The CDR3 region has the DNA TGTGCCAGCAGCCAAGGCTTGGGACAGACCCAGTACTTC.